The clone carrying this TCR beta chain was detected only once. The treatment here: roughly 18 received Ad26.COV2.S at low or high dose, single or two shots; several received placebo; per-sample allocation not given. It was on day 63 after the first vaccine or placebo injection that samples were taken. This sample was included in a study of Ad26.COV2.S vaccination and SARS-CoV-2 variants. The table came from immunoSEQ multiplex PCR; TCRdb's copy has only in-frame clones and leaves some out. The data show around 370,000 clones, approximately 84% seen once. Germline V CDR1 and CDR2: SGHRS, YFSETQ. The CDR3 has 16 amino acids. With V trimmed by 4 bases and J by 6 bases, 6 bases remained unmatched.

The rearrangement joins TRBV5-1 to TRBJ1-6, with 11 bases fitting TRBD1. The receptor comes from a person aged 18-60 years who received the Ad26.COV2.S COVID-19 vaccine or a placebo. The sequencing here drew on peripheral blood, taken in a trial of Ad26.COV2.S vaccine versus placebo. The CDR3 DNA sequence: TGCGCCAGCAGCACCGGACAGGGGGCGCGTAATTCACCCCTCCACTTT. Amino acids: CASSTGQGARNSPLHF.